A single sample is the source of the 16 T cell receptor beta chains below, sequenced in a study of blood T cells in healthy people across ages. PCR was performed a second time for about 7 to 12 cycles using a sample-barcoded 5' primer and a J-beta primer mix. In TCRdb, the 5' RACE reads were re-called with MiXCR into one record per CDR3 protein. Of 2 million or so distinct CDR3 sequences in the sample, about 50% are singletons; the top ten hold 2% to 2.5%. The sample taken for sequencing was blood. These receptors were taken from a woman aged 35 to 49 in good health.

This chain uses TRBV6-2 or TRBV6-3 with TRBJ2-3; weak D call: TRBD2 (6 bases). Germline CDR1 reads MNHEY; CDR2 reads SVGEGT. The CDR3 has 16 residues. Trimming took off 1 base at V and 0 bases at J, with 11 bases between the two ends. CDR3 in amino acids: CASSYYSGRSTDTQYF. In nucleotides, the CDR3 is TGTGCCAGCAGTTACTACAGCGGGCGCAGCACAGATACGCAGTATTTT.

The rearrangement links TRBV28 to TRBJ1-4, with D tentatively TRBD1 (5 bases). From germline, CDR1 is MDHEN and CDR2 SYDVKM. This CDR3 comprises 14 residues. Trimming stripped 8 bases from V and 7 bases from J, with 17 bases between. In nucleotides, the CDR3 is TGTGCCAGCCTCGGGCCAGGGACCGGTGAAAAACTGTTTTTT. It translates to CASLGPGTGEKLFF.

The gene calls are TRBV27 and TRBJ2-2; D might be TRBD1 (6 bases). The V gene lost 0 bases and the J gene lost 4 bases, with 15 bases spanning the gap. CDR3 length: 17 amino acids. Germline CDR1 reads MNHEY; CDR2 reads SMNVEV (reference sequence). DNA for the CDR3: TGTGCCAGCAGTTTATCACCCAGGGGTTTGAGCACCGGGGAGCTGTTTTTT. The encoded protein is CASSLSPRGLSTGELFF.

This clonotype turned up a few times. The chain recombines TRBV20-1 with TRBJ2-5; 7 bases match TRBD2. The junction had 15 bases not matched to a gene; V was cut back by 3 bases and J by 11 bases. Germline CDR1 is DFQATT and CDR2 is SNEGSKA (reference sequence). The CDR3 sequence is 14 residues long. CDR3 loop: CSASFAGDVWKQYF. The CDR3 nucleotides read TGCAGTGCTAGTTTTGCGGGGGACGTCTGGAAGCAGTACTTC.

This clonotype turned up a few times. This rearrangement joins TRBV6-6 to TRBJ2-7, with 10 bases matching TRBD2. Germline V gene sequence: CDR1 MNHNY, CDR2 SVGAGI (reference sequence). V dropped 7 bases and J dropped 3; count of bases not matched to a gene: 15. The CDR3 is 17 amino acids. The CDR3 DNA reads TGTGCCAGCACCAAATTAGATCGGCTAGCGGGGGTCTACGAGCAGTACTTC. This gives the protein CASTKLDRLAGVYEQYF.

This clonotype occurred a few times. The J gene is TRBJ1-2, the V gene TRBV28; tentatively, D is TRBD1 (6 bases). Per germline, CDR1 MDHEN and CDR2 SYDVKM. V gave up 10 bases and J gave up 5 bases, with 17 bases separating them. This CDR3 has 13 residues. CDR3 nucleotide sequence: TGTGCCATGGGGGGTGGCAGGGGATATGGCTACACCTTC. Translation gives CAMGGGRGYGYTF.

V usage is TRBV5-1 and J usage is TRBJ1-2; D may be TRBD1 (5 bases). Germline assignment: CDR1 SGHRS and CDR2 YFSETQ. The CDR3 has 14 residues. V was trimmed by 2 bases and J by 3 bases, leaving 11 bases between them. The CDR3 is CASSFEDTDYGYTF. DNA of the CDR3: TGCGCCAGCAGCTTTGAGGACACTGACTATGGCTACACCTTC.

The rearrangement uses TRBV3-1 and TRBJ2-7, with 13 bases identical to TRBD2. Germline CDR1 is LGHDT and CDR2 is YNNKEL (reference sequence). The junction had 10 bases not matched to a gene; V was cut back by 4 bases and J by 7 bases. This CDR3 has 16 amino acids. The CDR3 here is CASSPGTSGEYNEQYF. The DNA of the CDR3 is TGTGCCAGCAGCCCAGGGACTAGCGGGGAGTACAATGAGCAGTACTTC.

The V gene is TRBV11-2, the J gene TRBJ2-5; D gene unclear. With the DNA end fitting TRBJ2-1 better, the J assignment may be wrong. Germline assignment: CDR1 SGHAT and CDR2 FQNNGV. This CDR3 is built from 20 residues. CDR3 nucleotide sequence: TGTGCCAGCAGCTTCGGAAGGGCGGACCCAATCCTTGTCTTACAAGAGACCCAGTTCTTC. Residues: CASSFGRADPILVLQETQFF.

To note about this clonotype: A read error may produce the germline difference seen at one junction end. The chain uses TRBV6-6 and TRBJ1-5, with D unclear. The CDR3 contains 14 residues. Germline CDR1 and CDR2: MNHNY and SVGAGI (reference sequence). The CDR3 sequence: CAGSVGNGNQPQHF. The CDR3, as DNA: TGTGCCGGCAGCGTGGGAAATGGCAATCAGCCCCAGCATTTT.

The V gene is TRBV4-2, the J gene TRBJ2-6; D uncertain. V gave up 0 bases and J gave up 4 bases, with 13 bases separating them. Germline V gene sequence: CDR1 LGHNA, CDR2 YNFKEQ. This CDR3 contains 17 residues. In nucleotides, the CDR3 is TGTGCCAGCAGCCAAGAGCAACAGTCCAGAGGGGCCAACGTCCTGACTTTC. This gives the protein CASSQEQQSRGANVLTF.

The V gene is TRBV29-1, the J gene TRBJ2-5, with 8 bases lining up with TRBD1. In germline, CDR1 is SQVTM, CDR2 ANQGSEA. CDR3 length: 11 amino acids. V trimming: 6 bases; J trimming: 7 bases; junction bases outside the gene matches: 4. The CDR3 DNA follows: TGCAGCGTCGGACAGGGTGGGACCCAGTACTTC. Translated: CSVGQGGTQYF.

The V and J genes are TRBV6-2 or TRBV6-3 and TRBJ1-1; D gene ambiguous. The CDR3 consists of 16 residues. V was pared by 0 bases and J by 1 base, with 12 bases between. Germline V CDR1 and CDR2: MNHEY, SVGEGT. The CDR3 DNA reads as TGTGCCAGCAGTTACTCTAAGTTTTTCCAGAACACTGAAGCTTTCTTT. The encoded protein is CASSYSKFFQNTEAFF.

The chain is built from TRBV15 and TRBJ2-5; 7 bases agree with TRBD1. J gave up 1 base and V 5 bases, and 10 bases lay outside the gene matches. CDR1 is LNHNV, CDR2 YYDKDF, per germline (reference sequence). The CDR3 is 16 amino acids. CDR3 in amino acids: CATSASITGVQETQYF. In DNA form, the CDR3 reads TGTGCCACCAGCGCGTCGATTACAGGGGTCCAAGAGACCCAGTACTTC.

The chain recombines TRBV7-2 with TRBJ2-7; D is ambiguous. Germline lookup yields CDR1 SGHTA and CDR2 FQGNSA. The V gene lost 1 base and the J gene lost 3 bases, with 4 bases spanning the gap. The CDR3 contains 12 residues. The CDR3 coding sequence is TGTGCCAGCAGCTTAGAAAACTACGAGCAGTACTTC. Translating gives CASSLENYEQYF.

This rearrangement joins TRBV28 to TRBJ2-7, with TRBD2 matching 9 bases. V was pared by 5 bases and J by 2 bases, with 10 bases of the junction left unmatched. The germline V gene encodes CDR1 MDHEN and CDR2 SYDVKM. This CDR3 is built from 16 residues. The chain's CDR3 is CASSRAGTSSPYEQYF. CDR3 nucleotide sequence: TGTGCCAGCAGTAGGGCGGGGACTAGCTCCCCCTACGAGCAGTACTTC.